This entry concerns a single TCR beta chain. Antigen unknown. Treatment was busulfan-fludarabine conditioning, a marrow graft, and cyclophosphamide on days +3 and +4. Method: immunoSEQ multiplex PCR; TCRdb's copy keeps in-frame clones and lacks some. The table records some 37,000 clones, 78% of them present only once. This record belongs to a study of T cells after posttransplantation cyclophosphamide. Findings and limits, study-wide: Recipient CMV seropositivity and CMV reactivation strongly tracked TRB clonality. Donor CD8+ memory clones often dominated recipient blood repertoires at later times.

Trimming took off 6 bases at V and 6 bases at J, with 24 bases between the two ends. Per the germline V gene, CDR1 is LGHNA and CDR2 is YSLEER. The CDR3 consists of 17 residues. The rearrangement joins TRBV4-3 to TRBJ1-5; D is ambiguous. The sample in question was CD4+ T cells sorted from blood, obtained 1903 days after a stem cell transplant with posttransplant cyclophosphamide. The TCR comes from a female patient in her thirties or forties who received an allogeneic stem cell transplant from a related donor, was CMV-positive, and had no GVHD. Some T cells may be provided by the graft donor. The CDR3 loop is CASRGSAGTCSVQPQHF. Written as DNA, the CDR3 is TGCGCCAGCAGAGGAAGTGCAGGAACCTGCTCTGTTCAGCCCCAGCATTTT.